The 7 T cell receptor beta chains in this list originate from one sample, sequenced in a study of blood T cell repertoires in COVID-19. The data were produced by immunoSEQ multiplex PCR, yet TCRdb's version contains in-frame clones alone and is incomplete. Of approximately 200,000 clones in the sample, 86% were seen once. Input material: PBMCs or T cells enriched from blood (not recorded which). The source of these receptors is a woman in her twenties or thirties who had recovered from COVID-19.

The genes are TRBV7-3 and TRBJ2-1; 14 bases agree with TRBD2. The CDR3 contains 19 residues. The V segment lost 5 bases and the J segment 8 bases; nucleotides outside the gene matches: 17. The germline CDR1 and CDR2 sequences are SGHTA and FQGTGA. The CDR3 loop reads CASSPKGGIGLAGGHEQFF. CDR3 coding DNA: TGTGCCAGCAGCCCTAAAGGGGGGATCGGACTAGCGGGAGGCCATGAGCAGTTCTTC.

This clone was seen only a few times. CDR3 sequence (DNA): TGTGCCAGCAGTTACGGGACAGACGCTTTCTTT. Translation gives CASSYGTDAFF. The chain uses TRBV2 and TRBJ1-1; 7 positions agree with TRBD1. Looked up from germline, CDR1 is SNHLY and CDR2 is FYNNEI. With V trimmed by 5 bases and J by 11 bases, 5 bases remained unmatched. CDR3 length: 11 amino acids.

The chain is built from TRBV20-1 and TRBJ1-1; 9 bases match TRBD1. The length of the CDR3 is 14 residues. The V gene's germline CDR1 is DFQATT and CDR2 SNEGSKA (reference sequence). Trimming cost V 3 bases and J 4 bases; bases outside gene matches: 6. CDR3 in amino acids: CSASWTGEITEAFF. The CDR3 region has the DNA TGCAGTGCTAGTTGGACAGGGGAGATCACTGAAGCTTTCTTT.

The chain uses TRBV18 and TRBJ1-2; 7 bases line up with TRBD1. Trimming took 3 bases from V and 4 from J; bases not matched to a gene: 5. Germline values: CDR1 KGHSH, CDR2 LQKENI. The CDR3 consists of 14 residues. The CDR3 spells CASSPGQEGYGYTF. The CDR3 region has the DNA TGTGCCAGCTCACCTGGACAGGAGGGCTATGGCTACACCTTC.

This chain uses TRBV7-2 with TRBJ1-6; D call uncertain. V was cut by 1 base and J by 7 bases, with 14 bases left in between. The CDR3 is 16 amino acids. Per germline, CDR1 SGHTA and CDR2 FQGNSA. The CDR3 spells CASSLGEGLINSPLHF. The CDR3 DNA is TGTGCCAGCAGCTTAGGGGAGGGCCTCATCAATTCACCCCTCCACTTT.

This clone turned up a few times. This chain joins TRBV9 and TRBJ2-1; D ambiguous. The CDR3 sequence is 13 residues long. V was clipped by 0 bases and J by 7 bases, with 8 bases between them. Germline CDR1 is SGDLS and CDR2 is YYNGEE. The CDR3 loop reads CASSVETDNEQFF. Written as DNA, the CDR3 is TGTGCCAGCAGCGTAGAAACAGATAATGAGCAGTTCTTC.

The chain has TRBV11-3 and TRBJ2-1; TRBD1 might be the D (5 bases). The CDR3 extends over 15 amino acids. Germline-derived CDR1 and CDR2 are SGHNT and YENEEA. Trimming took 4 bases from V and 7 from J, leaving 17 bases between them. The CDR3 bases are TGTGCCAGCAGCTATGACACCCAGGGCGATAATGAGCAGTTCTTC. Translating it yields CASSYDTQGDNEQFF. Full variable domain (outside the CDR3, taken from reference TRBV11-3 and TRBJ2-1): EAGVVQSPRYKIIEKKQPVAFWCNPISGHNTLYWYLQNLGQGPELLIRYENEEAVDDSQLPKDRFSAERLKGVDSTLKIQPAELGDSAVYLCASSYDTQGDNEQFFGPGTRLTVL.